The T cell receptor (beta chain) described here comes from a study of blood T cell repertoires in COVID-19. About the research overall: Some COVID-19 samples were acute and others convalescent; all came from the United States, Italy and Spain.

Original processing methods: Reference gene primers were amplified, and this amplification served to estimate nucleated cell counts. Generated by immunoSEQ multiplex PCR, the TCRdb table keeps only in-frame clones and is missing some. The V and J calls and clone size are taken from that table; D and trimming were inferred from the DNA. This table has roughly 70,000 clones, under 90% appearing once. The CDR3 sequence is 15 residues long. The V and J ends lost 6 bases and 2 bases, in that order; junction bases with no gene match: 5. CDR1 MNHEY and CDR2 SVGAGI come from the germline V gene. The sequence derives from a man in his 70s who had recovered from COVID-19. The rearrangement links TRBV6-5 to TRBJ1-5, with 9 bases that match TRBD1. The specimen sequenced was peripheral blood. DNA for the CDR3: TGTGCCAGCAGCCCGGACAGGGGAGGCAATCAGCCCCAGCATTTT. Protein product: CASSPDRGGNQPQHF.